This entry lists 6 T cell receptor beta chains sequenced from one sample in a study of blood T cell repertoires in COVID-19. Clones were sequenced by immunoSEQ multiplex PCR, and TCRdb holds only the in-frame ones, with some missing. The sample has roughly 150,000 clones; around 90% are singletons. Sequenced material: peripheral blood. The receptors were sampled from a man between 60 and 70 years old with active or convalescent COVID-19.

V usage is TRBV2 and J usage is TRBJ1-5, with 7 bases that match TRBD1. This CDR3 has 14 amino acids. Trimming took 5 bases from V and 5 from J; bases not matched to a gene: 6. The germline V gene has CDR1 SNHLY and CDR2 FYNNEI. CDR3 protein: CASSTQGVYQPQHF. The CDR3 nucleotides read TGTGCCAGCAGTACCCAGGGGGTTTATCAGCCCCAGCATTTT.

The rearrangement links TRBV5-1 to TRBJ1-2; the match to TRBD1 covers 10 bases. Trimming took 0 bases from V and 8 from J; bases not matched to a gene: 4. This CDR3 is 14 amino acids long. Germline loops: CDR1 SGHRS, CDR2 YFSETQ. The CDR3 region is CASSLGQGAEGYTF. In nucleotides, the CDR3 is TGCGCCAGCAGCTTGGGACAGGGGGCTGAAGGCTACACCTTC. The complete variable domain, with remaining parts taken from reference TRBV5-1 and TRBJ1-2, reads KAGVTQTPRYLIKTRGQQVTLSCSPISGHRSVSWYQQTPGQGLQFLFEYFSETQRNKGNFPGRFSGRQFSNSRSEMNVSTLELGDSALYLCASSLGQGAEGYTFGSGTRLTVV.

The chain has TRBV6-5 and TRBJ1-1, with D possibly matching TRBD1 (5 bases). CDR3 length: 14 residues. Germline CDR1 reads MNHEY; CDR2 reads SVGAGI. The CDR3 DNA follows: TGTGCTAAATTCGGGGGAGGGGTGAACACTGAAGCTTTCTTT. The encoded protein is CAKFGGGVNTEAFF.

In its sample, this clone was seen once. The genes are TRBV6-5 and TRBJ1-2; 7 bases fit TRBD1. Germline V gene lookup returns CDR1 MNHEY and CDR2 SVGAGI. The V gene end was trimmed by 0 bases and the J gene end by 5 bases; junction bases not matched to a gene: 6. The CDR3 extends over 15 amino acids. The CDR3 region has the DNA TGTGCCAGCAGTTACTCGACAACAGGGGTTTATGGCTACACCTTC. Its protein product is CASSYSTTGVYGYTF.

V is TRBV27 and J is TRBJ1-2; weak D call: TRBD1 (6 bases). V was shortened by 4 bases and J by 2 bases, with 20 bases between the two germline ends. This CDR3 comprises 17 residues. CDR1 is MNHEY and CDR2 is SMNVEV in the germline V gene (reference sequence). As DNA, the CDR3 is TGTGCCAGCAGTTCAGAAATCGGGGGGCGGGGGAACTATGGCTACACCTTC. It specifies CASSSEIGGRGNYGYTF.

The rearrangement joins TRBV7-9 to TRBJ2-7; D perhaps matches TRBD1 (6 bases). Germline CDR1 reads SEHNR; CDR2 reads FQNEAQ (reference sequence). V lost 1 base, J lost 0 bases, and 16 bases lay in between. This CDR3 comprises 17 residues. This chain's CDR3 is CASSLGLAGDSSYEQYF. The CDR3 DNA sequence: TGTGCCAGCAGCTTAGGGTTGGCAGGGGATAGCTCCTACGAGCAGTACTTC.